This is a list of T cell receptor beta chains from one sample in a study of T cells after yellow fever vaccination. TCRdb processed the 5' RACE reads anew with MiXCR; each CDR3 protein has one entry. The repertoire consists of about 370,000 distinct CDR3 sequences, with around a tenth occurring once and the leading ten covering 15% to 20%. The sequencing here drew on PBMCs, taken on the day of the first yellow fever vaccination. The receptor source for this set is a man between 18 and 29 years old who received the YFV17D yellow fever vaccine. Both conserved end residues are part of each CDR3. D genes are given only for firm matches. The listing skips clone size in some rows; elsewhere it reads once, few, many or a size class.

V gene: TRBV6-5; J gene: TRBJ1-1; D gene: .; clone size: .; CDR3 protein: CASSYRAGQAFF; CDR3 DNA: TGTGCCAGCAGTTACCGGGCCGGACAAGCTTTCTTT
V gene: TRBV15; J gene: TRBJ1-5; D gene: .; clone size: .; CDR3 protein: CATSRRNLVQPQHF; CDR3 DNA: TGTGCCACCAGCAGGCGGAATTTGGTCCAGCCCCAGCATTTT
V gene: TRBV3-1; J gene: TRBJ2-5; D gene: TRBD2; clone size: once; CDR3 protein: CPSSQSGDQEETQYF; CDR3 DNA: TGTCCCAGCAGCCAGAGCGGGGACCAAGAAGAGACCCAGTACTTC
V gene: TRBV6-2/TRBV6-3; J gene: TRBJ1-5; D gene: .; clone size: .; CDR3 protein: CASSAIQGRVRWPQHF; CDR3 DNA: TGTGCCAGCAGCGCCATACAGGGTCGGGTTCGGTGGCCCCAGCATTTT
V gene: TRBV6-5; J gene: TRBJ1-2; D gene: .; clone size: few; CDR3 protein: CASSYLAAGNYGYTF; CDR3 DNA: TGTGCCAGCAGTTACCTCGCAGCAGGCAACTATGGCTACACCTTC
V gene: TRBV13; J gene: TRBJ2-1; D gene: .; clone size: .; CDR3 protein: CASSSGTRGNEQFF; CDR3 DNA: TGTGCCAGCAGCTCCGGCACCCGTGGGAATGAGCAGTTCTTC
V gene: TRBV7-9; J gene: TRBJ1-3; D gene: TRBD1; clone size: few; CDR3 protein: CASSSQGLSGNTIYF; CDR3 DNA: TGTGCCAGCAGCTCACAGGGGCTCTCTGGAAACACCATATATTTT
V gene: TRBV18; J gene: TRBJ1-1; D gene: .; clone size: .; CDR3 protein: CASSPSEAVVTEAFF; CDR3 DNA: TGTGCCAGCTCACCCTCTGAGGCGGTGGTCACTGAAGCTTTCTTT
V gene: TRBV4-1; J gene: TRBJ1-6; D gene: TRBD1; clone size: few; CDR3 protein: CASSPSDRGWVRALHF; CDR3 DNA: TGCGCCAGCAGCCCGAGTGACAGGGGTTGGGTGAGGGCCCTCCACTTT
V gene: TRBV2; J gene: TRBJ1-6; D gene: .; clone size: few; CDR3 protein: CASSPTANSPLHF; CDR3 DNA: TGTGCCAGCAGCCCTACAGCGAATTCACCCCTCCACTTT
V gene: TRBV3-1; J gene: TRBJ2-7; D gene: TRBD2; clone size: .; CDR3 protein: CASRSSGGRSEQYF; CDR3 DNA: TGTGCCAGCAGGTCTAGCGGGGGGCGGTCCGAGCAGTACTTC
V gene: TRBV4-1; J gene: TRBJ1-2; D gene: TRBD1; clone size: .; CDR3 protein: CASSPSQGVAYGYTF; CDR3 DNA: TGCGCCAGCAGCCCCTCACAGGGGGTGGCCTATGGCTACACCTTC
V gene: TRBV27; J gene: TRBJ1-1; D gene: TRBD1; clone size: few; CDR3 protein: CASSSAGGLAEAFF; CDR3 DNA: TGTGCCAGCAGTTCGGCAGGGGGCTTGGCTGAAGCTTTCTTT
V gene: TRBV7-8; J gene: TRBJ2-7; D gene: TRBD2; clone size: many; CDR3 protein: CASSGPGGIYEQYF; CDR3 DNA: TGTGCCAGCAGCGGACCGGGGGGGATCTACGAGCAGTACTTC
V gene: TRBV29-1; J gene: TRBJ1-2; D gene: TRBD1; clone size: .; CDR3 protein: CSVAGTGAFSYGYTF; CDR3 DNA: TGCAGCGTTGCAGGGACAGGGGCCTTTAGTTATGGCTACACCTTC
V gene: TRBV25-1; J gene: TRBJ1-1; D gene: .; clone size: many; CDR3 protein: CASSERLGGPNTEAFF; CDR3 DNA: TGTGCCAGCAGTGAAAGATTGGGCGGACCGAACACTGAAGCTTTCTTT
V gene: TRBV4-3; J gene: TRBJ1-6; D gene: .; clone size: .; CDR3 protein: CASSQEVPGYNSPLHF; CDR3 DNA: TGCGCCAGCAGCCAAGAAGTTCCTGGGTATAATTCACCCCTCCACTTT
V gene: TRBV4-3; J gene: TRBJ2-1; D gene: TRBD1; clone size: .; CDR3 protein: CASSQDTGGAGNEQFF; CDR3 DNA: TGCGCCAGCAGCCAAGATACAGGGGGCGCGGGAAATGAGCAGTTCTTC
V gene: TRBV5-6; J gene: TRBJ2-4; D gene: .; clone size: .; CDR3 protein: CASSLVGGQSKKNIQYF; CDR3 DNA: TGTGCCAGCAGCTTGGTGGGCGGACAGTCAAAAAAAAACATTCAGTACTTC
V gene: TRBV5-1; J gene: TRBJ1-1; D gene: .; clone size: many; CDR3 protein: CASSFGDTEAFF; CDR3 DNA: TGCGCCAGCAGCTTCGGAGACACTGAAGCTTTCTTT
V gene: TRBV5-5; J gene: TRBJ1-6; D gene: TRBD1; clone size: few; CDR3 protein: CASSTGDRGNSPLHF; CDR3 DNA: TGTGCCAGCAGCACAGGGGACAGGGGGAATTCACCCCTCCACTTT
V gene: TRBV4-3; J gene: TRBJ1-6; D gene: .; clone size: few; CDR3 protein: CASSQDRPPDSPLHF; CDR3 DNA: TGCGCCAGCAGCCAAGACAGGCCCCCTGATTCACCCCTCCACTTT
V gene: TRBV27; J gene: TRBJ2-7; D gene: .; clone size: .; CDR3 protein: CASRRGFENYEQYF; CDR3 DNA: TGTGCCAGCAGGAGGGGATTCGAAAACTACGAGCAGTACTTC
V gene: TRBV2; J gene: TRBJ2-6; D gene: .; clone size: few; CDR3 protein: CASSVVLVANVLTF; CDR3 DNA: TGTGCCAGCAGTGTGGTCCTAGTGGCCAACGTCCTGACTTTC
V gene: TRBV5-1; J gene: TRBJ2-2; D gene: .; clone size: once; CDR3 protein: CASSIQGITGELFF; CDR3 DNA: TGCGCCAGCAGCATACAGGGTATCACCGGGGAGCTGTTTTTT
V gene: TRBV4-2; J gene: TRBJ1-3; D gene: .; clone size: .; CDR3 protein: CASSRLREDSGNTIYF; CDR3 DNA: TGTGCCAGCAGCCGCCTAAGAGAAGACTCTGGAAACACCATATATTTT
V gene: TRBV7-2; J gene: TRBJ1-2; D gene: .; clone size: .; CDR3 protein: CASSLDVGTSYGYTF; CDR3 DNA: TGTGCCAGCAGCTTGGACGTGGGGACCTCCTATGGCTACACCTTC
V gene: TRBV5-1; J gene: TRBJ2-5; D gene: .; clone size: many; CDR3 protein: CASSFAGLETQYF; CDR3 DNA: TGCGCCAGCAGCTTCGCGGGGCTTGAGACCCAGTACTTC
V gene: TRBV28; J gene: TRBJ1-4; D gene: TRBD1; clone size: few; CDR3 protein: CASRTAGTGGEKLFF; CDR3 DNA: TGTGCCAGCAGAACCGCCGGGACAGGAGGCGAAAAACTGTTTTTT
V gene: TRBV20-1; J gene: TRBJ2-1; D gene: .; clone size: few; CDR3 protein: CSTTGTATYNEQFF; CDR3 DNA: TGCAGTACCACCGGGACGGCCACCTACAATGAGCAGTTCTTC
V gene: TRBV4-3; J gene: TRBJ2-3; D gene: .; clone size: few; CDR3 protein: CASSQAYESFTDTQYF; CDR3 DNA: TGCGCCAGCAGCCAAGCCTACGAATCCTTCACAGATACGCAGTATTTT
V gene: TRBV7-9; J gene: TRBJ1-1; D gene: .; clone size: .; CDR3 protein: CASSRQTDTEAFF; CDR3 DNA: TGTGCCAGCAGCAGGCAGACAGACACTGAAGCTTTCTTT
V gene: TRBV7-9; J gene: TRBJ2-1; D gene: TRBD1; clone size: few; CDR3 protein: CASSSPDRGNEQFF; CDR3 DNA: TGTGCCAGCAGCTCCCCCGACAGGGGAAATGAGCAGTTCTTC
V gene: TRBV5-1; J gene: TRBJ2-3; D gene: .; clone size: .; CDR3 protein: CASSFGGQRDTQYF; CDR3 DNA: TGCGCCAGCAGCTTCGGGGGACAGAGAGATACGCAGTATTTT
V gene: TRBV7-2; J gene: TRBJ2-3; D gene: TRBD2; clone size: few; CDR3 protein: CASSLGLAGGNTDTQYF; CDR3 DNA: TGTGCCAGCAGCTTAGGACTAGCGGGGGGGAACACAGATACGCAGTATTTT
V gene: TRBV24-1; J gene: TRBJ2-5; D gene: TRBD2; clone size: few; CDR3 protein: CATGRAGGQETQYF; CDR3 DNA: TGTGCCACCGGTAGAGCGGGGGGCCAAGAGACCCAGTACTTC
V gene: TRBV28; J gene: TRBJ2-3; D gene: TRBD2; clone size: few; CDR3 protein: CASRPLAGVADTQYF; CDR3 DNA: TGTGCCAGCAGACCCCTAGCGGGGGTGGCAGATACGCAGTATTTT
V gene: TRBV12-3/TRBV12-4; J gene: TRBJ1-5; D gene: .; clone size: .; CDR3 protein: CASTLSLGNQPQHF; CDR3 DNA: TGTGCCAGCACTCTGTCTTTGGGCAATCAGCCCCAGCATTTT
V gene: TRBV4-2; J gene: TRBJ2-7; D gene: .; clone size: .; CDR3 protein: CASSQNTGSGEQYF; CDR3 DNA: TGTGCCAGCAGCCAAAACACAGGATCGGGGGAGCAGTACTTC
V gene: TRBV3-1; J gene: TRBJ2-3; D gene: TRBD2; clone size: .; CDR3 protein: CASSQISGGAPDTQYF; CDR3 DNA: TGTGCCAGCAGCCAAATTAGCGGGGGGGCCCCAGATACGCAGTATTTT
V gene: TRBV10-3; J gene: TRBJ1-1; D gene: .; clone size: many; CDR3 protein: CATARGTSEAFF; CDR3 DNA: TGTGCCACCGCTCGCGGGACATCCGAAGCTTTCTTT
V gene: TRBV6-4; J gene: TRBJ2-1; D gene: TRBD2; clone size: few; CDR3 protein: CASSDGSGSYNEQFF; CDR3 DNA: TGTGCCAGCAGTGACGGTAGCGGGAGCTACAATGAGCAGTTCTTC
V gene: TRBV4-3; J gene: TRBJ2-2; D gene: .; clone size: many; CDR3 protein: CASSQERAGELFF; CDR3 DNA: TGCGCCAGCAGCCAGGAGAGAGCCGGGGAGCTGTTTTTT
V gene: TRBV10-2; J gene: TRBJ2-1; D gene: TRBD1; clone size: .; CDR3 protein: CASSVGTEHNEQFF; CDR3 DNA: TGCGCCAGCAGTGTTGGGACAGAGCACAATGAGCAGTTCTTC
V gene: TRBV3-1; J gene: TRBJ2-7; D gene: .; clone size: .; CDR3 protein: CASSYGVIPPSEQYF; CDR3 DNA: TGTGCCAGCAGCTACGGGGTCATCCCCCCCTCCGAGCAGTACTTC
V gene: TRBV7-9; J gene: TRBJ2-5; D gene: .; clone size: .; CDR3 protein: CASSGGRSQFKETQYF; CDR3 DNA: TGTGCCAGCAGCGGCGGGCGCTCGCAGTTCAAAGAGACCCAGTACTTC
V gene: TRBV6-5; J gene: TRBJ1-2; D gene: TRBD1; clone size: .; CDR3 protein: CASSYPPTGQNLGYTF; CDR3 DNA: TGTGCCAGCAGTTACCCTCCGACAGGGCAGAATCTTGGCTACACCTTC
V gene: TRBV4-2; J gene: TRBJ1-4; D gene: .; clone size: few; CDR3 protein: CASSQVGETAGKLFF; CDR3 DNA: TGTGCCAGCAGCCAAGTGGGGGAAACAGCGGGAAAACTGTTTTTT
V gene: TRBV6-5; J gene: TRBJ2-4; D gene: TRBD1; clone size: few; CDR3 protein: CASSYAGGVKNIQYF; CDR3 DNA: TGTGCCAGCAGTTATGCAGGGGGCGTCAAAAACATTCAGTACTTC
V gene: TRBV5-1; J gene: TRBJ1-5; D gene: .; clone size: .; CDR3 protein: CASSLDGNPNQPQHF; CDR3 DNA: TGCGCCAGCAGCTTGGACGGGAATCCCAATCAGCCCCAGCATTTT
V gene: TRBV18; J gene: TRBJ1-2; D gene: TRBD1; clone size: few; CDR3 protein: CASSPGQQLDGYTF; CDR3 DNA: TGTGCCAGCTCGCCGGGACAGCAGCTCGATGGCTACACCTTC
V gene: TRBV7-2; J gene: TRBJ2-4; D gene: .; clone size: many; CDR3 protein: CASSLRAIAKNIQYF; CDR3 DNA: TGTGCCAGCAGCTTACGTGCTATAGCCAAAAACATTCAGTACTTC
V gene: TRBV14; J gene: TRBJ1-5; D gene: .; clone size: few; CDR3 protein: CASSARNQPQHF; CDR3 DNA: TGTGCCAGCAGCGCAAGAAATCAGCCCCAGCATTTT